This T cell receptor beta chain was observed in a study of beta chain features in type 1 diabetes. Overall study context: Researchers looked at fewer than 120,000,000 sorted cells across all samples. Findings and caveats of the study: A possible short-template PCR bias applies equally to patients and controls. Comparison showed that naive, central memory and Treg TCRB repertoires appeared more similar among patients than among healthy donors. The analysis here could not establish whether HLA type shapes TCRB rearrangement.

Sequenced material consisted of expressed TCRB transcripts (all of the isolated RNA was reverse transcribed). TCRdb keeps only in-frame clones here, not all; method: immunoSEQ multiplex PCR. The sample lists around 170,000 clones, approximately 9.9% occurring once. V trimming: 4 bases; J trimming: 0 bases; junction bases outside the gene matches: 7. The V gene's germline CDR1 is SGHRS and CDR2 YFSETQ. The CDR3 spans 16 residues. This clone showed up just a few times. The antigen remains undetermined. The sample taken for sequencing was central memory CD4+ T cells from blood. This sequence was found in a woman aged 18 to 35 in good health. The chain links TRBV5-1 to TRBJ2-3; 8 bases map to TRBD1. The CDR3 DNA sequence: TGCGCCAGCAGCCCCGGGACAGGCCCTAGCACAGATACGCAGTATTTT. The encoded protein is CASSPGTGPSTDTQYF.